A single sample gave rise to the 32 T cell receptor beta chains below, sequenced in a study of shared clonotypes between healthy human individuals. Assay: immunoSEQ multiplex PCR; the TCRdb copy retains only in-frame clones and omits some. The sample contains 1.6 million or so clones, approximately 96% of which appear only once. Sequencing was done on a sample of naive CD4+ T cells sorted from blood. Subset indicated: CD45RA+ positively selected. The receptors originated from a man aged 25-45 years in good health.

This clone appeared a few times. Distinct nucleotide sequences in the sample also encode this CDR3. The chain carries TRBV9 and TRBJ2-7; no reliable D call. CDR3 length equals 14 residues. CDR1 is SGDLS, CDR2 YYNGEE, per germline. Trimming removed 0 bases at V and 0 bases at J, with 7 bases between. The CDR3: CASSVGSSSYEQYF. The CDR3 bases are TGTGCCAGCAGCGTAGGCTCCAGCTCCTACGAGCAGTACTTC.

V usage is TRBV5-1 and J usage is TRBJ1-5; D not resolved. CDR3 length: 15 residues. CDR1 is SGHRS and CDR2 is YFSETQ in the germline V gene. The V gene lost 7 bases and the J gene lost 3 bases, with 17 bases spanning the gap. The chain's CDR3 is CASSLTGRVNQPQHF. As DNA, the CDR3 is TGCGCCAGCTCCCTAACCGGGCGGGTCAATCAGCCCCAGCATTTT.

The chain links TRBV10-3 to TRBJ2-5; D unresolved. V was pared by 8 bases and J by 1 base, with 8 bases between. Looked up from germline, CDR1 is ENHRY and CDR2 is SYGVKD. There are 12 residues in the CDR3. CDR3 sequence (DNA): TGTGCCATCGCTCCCGGCCAAGAGACCCAGTACTTC. The encoded protein is CAIAPGQETQYF.

Remarks on this clone: A junction end diverges from the germline sequence, so it may reflect a read error. This chain joins TRBV19 and TRBJ2-4; 9 nucleotides line up with TRBD1. Germline loops: CDR1 LNHDA, CDR2 SQIVND (reference sequence). The CDR3 runs to 16 residues. CDR3 amino acids: CASTMNSGTGRFPRDF. In nucleotides, the CDR3 is TGTGCCAGTACCATGAACTCCGGGACAGGGCGATTCCCGAGGGACTTC.

Only one count was recorded for this clone. This sample also contains other DNA sequences that code for the same CDR3. The V and J genes are TRBV18 and TRBJ2-7; 7 positions match TRBD1. This CDR3 comprises 14 residues. CDR1 KGHSH and CDR2 LQKENI come from the germline V gene. J lost 4 bases, V lost 2 bases, and 5 bases had no gene match. The CDR3 reads CASSPGSGGYEQYF. In DNA form, the CDR3 reads TGTGCCAGCTCACCAGGGTCAGGGGGATACGAGCAGTACTTC.

The V call is TRBV11-2, the J call TRBJ2-3; possibly TRBD1 or TRBD2 for D (5 bases each). Between the trimmed V and J ends, which lost 5 bases and 4 bases, there was a span of 19 bases. The CDR3 totals 16 residues. Germline CDR1 and CDR2: SGHAT and FQNNGV. CDR3 sequence reads: CASSIGLRARADTQYF. CDR3 bases: TGTGCCAGCAGCATCGGTTTGAGGGCCAGGGCAGATACGCAGTATTTT. Complete variable domain (other parts from reference TRBV11-2 and TRBJ2-3): EAGVAQSPRYKIIEKRQSVAFWCNPISGHATLYWYQQILGQGPKLLIQFQNNGVVDDSQLPKDRFSAERLKGVDSTLKIQPAKLEDSAVYLCASSIGLRARADTQYFGPGTRLTVL.

For this clone: Other DNA sequences in this specimen translate into the identical CDR3. The chain joins TRBV2 to TRBJ1-1, with a tentative D call TRBD1 (6 bases). Germline V lookup: CDR1 SNHLY, CDR2 FYNNEI. The CDR3 is 11 residues long. The V and J ends lost 8 bases and 3 bases respectively, with 7 bases between them. The CDR3 DNA is TGTGCCAGCTCAGGGGACACTGAAGCTTTCTTT. Its protein is CASSGDTEAFF.

The V gene is TRBV5-6, the J gene TRBJ2-3; perhaps D is TRBD1 or TRBD2 (5 bases each). Trimming took 4 bases from V and 6 from J, leaving 15 bases between them. CDR1 and CDR2 from the germline V gene are SGHDT and YYEEEE. The length of the CDR3 is 14 residues. The CDR3 DNA follows: TGTGCCAGCAGCCGGGACCAAGCAGTGGATACGCAGTATTTT. It specifies CASSRDQAVDTQYF.

The gene calls are TRBV5-4 and TRBJ2-2; 8 bases align to TRBD2. This CDR3 is built from 17 residues. Unmatched junction bases numbered 5, after V lost 1 base and J lost 0 bases. Germline V gives CDR1 SGHNT, CDR2 YYREEE (reference sequence). The CDR3 protein is CASSLQLAEANTGELFF. The CDR3 DNA follows: TGTGCCAGCAGCTTGCAACTAGCGGAAGCGAACACCGGGGAGCTGTTTTTT.

The chain uses TRBV18 and TRBJ2-2; 7 positions match TRBD1. This CDR3 comprises 18 residues. Germline V CDR1 and CDR2: KGHSH, LQKENI. V lost 3 bases and J lost 0; bases outside the gene matches: 10. CDR3 coding DNA: TGTGCCAGCTCACCTAGGCCTAGACAGGGCGCGAACACCGGGGAGCTGTTTTTT. Protein sequence: CASSPRPRQGANTGELFF.

The gene calls are TRBV5-1 and TRBJ1-4, with D unresolved. The germline V gene encodes CDR1 SGHRS and CDR2 YFSETQ. This CDR3 spans 13 amino acids. Trimming took off 4 bases at V and 1 base at J, with 5 bases between the two ends. The chain's CDR3 is CASSAETNEKLFF. CDR3 DNA: TGCGCCAGCAGCGCAGAAACTAATGAAAAACTGTTTTTT.

V and J are TRBV6-1 and TRBJ2-4, with D unresolved. The germline V gene encodes CDR1 MNHNS and CDR2 SASEGT. This CDR3 comprises 16 residues. The ends were cut back, 3 bases at V and 0 bases at J, with 12 bases in the middle. As DNA, the CDR3 is TGTGCCAGCAGTGATTACGGACGTCTAGCCAAAAACATTCAGTACTTC. Translation gives CASSDYGRLAKNIQYF.

This clone was seen once. This rearrangement joins TRBV6-1 to TRBJ2-7; TRBD1 matches at 7 bases. Germline-derived CDR1 and CDR2 are MNHNS and SASEGT. This CDR3 has 14 amino acids. The ends lost 6 bases at V and 2 bases at J; junction bases unmatched: 7. The CDR3: CASREQGRTYEQYF. In nucleotides, the CDR3 is TGTGCCAGCAGGGAACAGGGGCGAACCTACGAGCAGTACTTC.

The genes are TRBV5-1 and TRBJ2-7; 8 nucleotides align to TRBD1. Germline V gene lookup returns CDR1 SGHRS and CDR2 YFSETQ. The CDR3 has 15 residues. Trimming took 2 bases from V and 4 from J; bases not matched to a gene: 8. As DNA, the CDR3 is TGCGCCAGCAGCTTCCTGACAGGGGACTCTTACGAGCAGTACTTC. Its translation is CASSFLTGDSYEQYF.

This clone was found once. The J gene is TRBJ1-5, the V gene TRBV5-6; no definite D call. Trimming pared 2 bases from V and 0 bases from J, leaving 9 bases between. In germline, CDR1 is SGHDT, CDR2 YYEEEE. The CDR3 runs to 15 residues. Written as DNA, the CDR3 is TGTGCCAGCAGCTTTCGCGGGGTTAGCAATCAGCCCCAGCATTTT. This sequence encodes CASSFRGVSNQPQHF.

The chain uses TRBV28 and TRBJ2-1; D is unresolved. The germline gives CDR1 MDHEN, CDR2 SYDVKM. V was clipped by 4 bases and J by 6 bases, with 7 bases between them. This CDR3 comprises 12 residues. Written as DNA, the CDR3 is TGTGCCAGCAGTTCGCCGTCCAATGAGCAGTTCTTC. It encodes CASSSPSNEQFF.

This chain connects TRBV6-5 to TRBJ1-3; D gene unclear. CDR1 is MNHEY and CDR2 is SVGAGI in the germline V gene. The CDR3 loop spans 16 amino acids. With 0 bases removed from V and 1 base from J, the gap between germline ends came to 10 bases. CDR3 in DNA: TGTGCCAGCAGTTACTCTGGGGTCGGGTCTGGAAACACCATATATTTT. It is translated as CASSYSGVGSGNTIYF.

The gene calls are TRBV28 and TRBJ1-5; D is unresolved. The CDR3 has 13 amino acids. Germline-derived CDR1 and CDR2 are MDHEN and SYDVKM. The V end was cut by 4 bases, the J end by 4 bases, with 8 bases between. CDR3 sequence (DNA): TGTGCCAGCAGTTCATCCGGAAATCAGCCCCAGCATTTT. It translates to CASSSSGNQPQHF.

As to this clone: The sample has other DNA sequences that encode this CDR3 too. The gene calls are TRBV5-4 and TRBJ2-5, with D uncertain. This CDR3 is 13 amino acids long. V was trimmed by 0 bases and J by 1 base, leaving 4 bases between them. Per the germline V gene, CDR1 is SGHNT and CDR2 is YYREEE (reference sequence). The CDR3 spells CASSLGRQETQYF. In nucleotides, the CDR3 is TGTGCCAGCAGCTTGGGACGCCAAGAGACCCAGTACTTC. The full variable domain, rest sourced from reference TRBV5-4 and TRBJ2-5, is ETGVTQSPTHLIKTRGQQVTLRCSSQSGHNTVSWYQQALGQGPQFIFQYYREEENGRGNFPPRFSGLQFPNYSSELNVNALELDDSALYLCASSLGRQETQYFGPGTRLLVL.

This chain links TRBV6-1 with TRBJ1-5; D not certain. The CDR3 has 16 residues. Germline assignment: CDR1 MNHNS and CDR2 SASEGT. Trimming cost V 2 bases and J 5 bases, with 16 bases left between them. Written as DNA, the CDR3 is TGTGCCAGCAGTGAAATCTCCCGGGCTGTATATCAGCCCCAGCATTTT. Protein: CASSEISRAVYQPQHF.

The genes are TRBV5-1 and TRBJ1-2; 10 bases align to TRBD1. The CDR3 has 15 amino acids. CDR1 SGHRS and CDR2 YFSETQ come from the germline V gene. Trimming removed 3 bases from V and 7 bases from J; junction bases left unmatched: 9. The chain's CDR3 is CASSYRDRGIGGYTF. The CDR3 coding sequence is TGCGCCAGCAGCTACCGGGACAGGGGAATCGGTGGCTACACCTTC.

The rearrangement uses TRBV4-3 and TRBJ2-1; D gene uncertain. CDR1 LGHNA and CDR2 YSLEER come from the germline V gene. V lost 0 bases to trimming and J lost 0 bases, with 3 bases between them. The CDR3 runs 14 residues. The CDR3 here is CASSQDASYNEQFF. Here the CDR3 DNA reads TGCGCCAGCAGCCAAGACGCCTCCTACAATGAGCAGTTCTTC.

This sequence joins TRBV6-1 and TRBJ2-1; 7 nucleotides agree with TRBD2. The CDR3 runs 15 residues. With V trimmed by 6 bases and J by 9 bases, 14 bases remained unmatched. The germline V gene encodes CDR1 MNHNS and CDR2 SASEGT. The CDR3: CASSLVGDGRFEQFF. CDR3 DNA sequence: TGTGCCAGCAGCCTCGTGGGGGACGGGAGGTTTGAGCAGTTCTTC.

The chain combines TRBV2 with TRBJ2-2; weak D call: TRBD2 (6 bases). CDR3 length equals 15 residues. V shed 6 bases and J shed 0 bases, with 11 bases lying between them. Germline V lookup: CDR1 SNHLY, CDR2 FYNNEI. CDR3 sequence: CASRQLATNTGELFF. The CDR3 nucleotides read TGTGCCAGCAGACAACTAGCTACGAACACCGGGGAGCTGTTTTTT.

This chain joins TRBV6-5 and TRBJ2-2, with unresolved D. The V end lost 3 bases, the J end lost 6 bases, and 5 bases lay between the germline ends. The germline gives CDR1 MNHEY, CDR2 SVGAGI. The CDR3 length is 12 residues. The chain's CDR3 is CASSYKSGELFF. The CDR3 DNA reads as TGTGCCAGCAGTTATAAATCCGGGGAGCTGTTTTTT.

This chain links TRBV29-1 with TRBJ2-5; perhaps D is TRBD1 or TRBD2 (6 bases each). V gave up 6 bases and J gave up 5 bases, with 19 bases separating them. The germline V gene has CDR1 SQVTM and CDR2 ANQGSEA. This CDR3 has 14 residues. The CDR3 DNA reads TGCAGCGTGCAGGCACGAGGGGGGTGGGAGACCCAGTACTTC. As protein: CSVQARGGWETQYF.

This clone was seen once. V and J are TRBV5-1 and TRBJ2-7, with TRBD2 matching 8 bases. Trimming cost V 0 bases and J 0 bases; bases outside gene matches: 11. CDR1 and CDR2 (germline): SGHRS, YFSETQ. This CDR3 contains 18 residues. CDR3 sequence: CASSLGGGRPPSSYEQYF. The CDR3 coding sequence is TGCGCCAGCAGCTTGGGGGGCGGGAGGCCCCCCAGCTCCTACGAGCAGTACTTC.

J is TRBJ2-1 and V is TRBV12-5; 8 bases agree with TRBD1. CDR1 is LGHNT and CDR2 is FRNRAP in the germline V gene. Trimming at V came to 6 bases and at J to 5 bases, leaving 3 bases not matched to a gene. This CDR3 spans 13 amino acids. DNA of the CDR3: TGTGCTAGTGGAATGACAGGGGACAATGAGCAGTTCTTC. Its translation is CASGMTGDNEQFF.

Only a few counts were recorded for this clone. The same CDR3 arises from other DNA sequences in this sample as well. J is TRBJ2-3 and V is TRBV19; no definite D call. Trimming pared 2 bases from V and 3 bases from J, leaving 3 bases between. The CDR3 sequence is 12 residues long. The V gene's germline CDR1 is LNHDA and CDR2 SQIVND (reference sequence). CDR3 nucleotide sequence: TGTGCCAGTAGTATAAGGACAGATACGCAGTATTTT. Residues: CASSIRTDTQYF.

The rearrangement uses TRBV29-1 and TRBJ2-1; D assignment may be TRBD1 or TRBD2 (5 bases each). The CDR3 totals 12 residues. Germline-derived CDR1 and CDR2 are SQVTM and ANQGSEA. CDR3 amino acids: CGAGTDYNEQFF. The CDR3 nucleotides read TGCGGAGCCGGGACGGACTACAATGAGCAGTTCTTC.

The chain uses TRBV27 and TRBJ2-7; D may be TRBD2 (5 bases). Deletions cut 5 bases from V and 6 bases from J, with 14 bases between. The CDR3 has 13 residues. Germline V gives CDR1 MNHEY, CDR2 SMNVEV (reference sequence). CDR3 bases: TGTGCCAGCAGTATTAACATCGAGGGCGAGCAGTACTTC. Translating gives CASSINIEGEQYF.

This rearrangement joins TRBV7-6 to TRBJ1-1; no firm D call. The length of the CDR3 is 18 residues. Trimming pared 0 bases from V and 0 bases from J, leaving 17 bases between. Germline-derived CDR1 and CDR2 are SGHVS and FNYEAQ. For the CDR3, the DNA is TGTGCCAGCAGCTTAGCGTCTTACCGACACCAAATGAACACTGAAGCTTTCTTT. It translates to CASSLASYRHQMNTEAFF.